This T cell receptor (beta chain) comes out of a study of blood T cells in healthy people across ages (dated by TCRdb to the mid-2010s). Some background on the complete study: In model experiments, template switching captured about one uniquely barcoded TCR beta cDNA molecule for every two T cells. The donors were divided into four age groups: young (average roughly 15 years), middle-aged (about 39), aged (about 60) and long-lived (about 84). The study analyzed two additional independent replicas of 1 million unique cDNA reads from the same blood draw for two donors, one aged 18 to 30 and one aged 80 or older. Using deep sequencing normalized with unique cDNA molecular identifiers, the study measured how TCR beta repertoire diversity changes with age. To avoid experimental bias, donors of different ages were spread randomly across the sequencing lanes. What the research found in general, with its limitations: Because the CMV infection status of the donors was unknown, age-related changes in expanded clonotypes may potentially have been confounded. A strong correlation was found between observed TCR beta diversity and the percentage of naive T cells measured by flow cytometry. As age increased, observed TCR beta diversity per million T cells dropped in a roughly linear way, and a significant reduction was already evident by age about 40. Because profiling used bulk unsorted PBMCs, naive and antigen-experienced compartments could not be compared conclusively. Compared with the aged group, more naive CD4+ T cells, fewer expanded clones and increased TCR diversity were shown by the long-lived group, suggesting age selection. Estimates of total diversity based on one million sequenced T cells were regarded as lower bounds and as underestimates.

Library preparation employed 5' RACE. The reads were generated on an Illumina HiSeq 2500. A second PCR of roughly 6 to 11 cycles was run with a J-beta primer mix and a sample-barcoded 5' primer. Each TCR beta cDNA molecule received a unique molecular identifier from a template-switch 5' adaptor carrying 12 random nucleotides. Each sample yielded at least 2.5 million CDR3-containing paired-end reads. First-strand cDNA synthesis was performed from all RNA using the Mint cDNA synthesis kit, with priming by a TRBC-specific oligonucleotide. All cDNA was treated with uracil-DNA glycosylase and then went through a first 18-cycle PCR with the universal primers M1SS and BC2_uni_R. From the authors' description of their analysis: For normalization, 1 million high-quality reads were randomly selected from each sample, with every read carrying a distinct molecular identifier. Instead of being binned into consensus sequences, reads that shared molecular identifiers were thrown out. MiTCR, set to a Q25 quality threshold and the strictest error-elimination algorithm, was used for CDR3 identification, clonotype clustering and error correction. A nonparametric unseen species model with Euler transformation was used to estimate a lower bound on total TCR beta diversity. TCRdb trimmed the raw reads at Q25, called clones with MiXCR and kept productive beta chains. Every entry covers one CDR3 protein and lists the most common genes and DNA from its rows. The V and J calls here are based on TCRdb, not the publication. The sample table shows about 2 million distinct CDR3 sequences, and around half are seen once. 2.1% of the sample goes to the ten largest clones.

From the cysteine up to the phenylalanine, the CDR3 has a length of 15 residues. This entry keeps only the CDR3 DNA: 45 bases, framed from base 1. V gives up 4 bases and J gives up 2 bases, and the segment between their germline ends measures 16 bases. Taken from the germline V gene, the CDR1 and CDR2 loops are SGDLS and YYNGEE. Details on this clonotype: No antigen is known for it. Per-nucleotide qualities are absent, and no much larger clonotype sits a single base away.

Systemically healthy Caucasian individuals from Russia, 39 in total and aged about 6 to 100 years, were included as donors. Each donor gave ten milliliters of peripheral blood, collected into EDTA-treated Vacutainer tubes. Ficoll-Paque density-gradient centrifugation was used to isolate PBMCs, with at least 6.5 million per sample. Total RNA was extracted from PBMCs with Trizol reagent, with at least 5.5 micrograms obtained per sample. For every donor, flow cytometry on a PBMC aliquot measured the percentage of naive CD45RAhigh/CD27high T cells. Sequenced input: blood. The TCR was taken from a woman aged 40 to 50 in good health. The sequence is built from TRBV9 and TRBJ2-7; possibly the D gene is TRBD2, per 6 matching bases. The CDR3 region has the sequence CASSLSAVAAYEQYF. The nucleotide sequence reads TGTGCCAGCAGCCTTAGCGCGGTAGCGGCCTACGAGCAGTACTTC.